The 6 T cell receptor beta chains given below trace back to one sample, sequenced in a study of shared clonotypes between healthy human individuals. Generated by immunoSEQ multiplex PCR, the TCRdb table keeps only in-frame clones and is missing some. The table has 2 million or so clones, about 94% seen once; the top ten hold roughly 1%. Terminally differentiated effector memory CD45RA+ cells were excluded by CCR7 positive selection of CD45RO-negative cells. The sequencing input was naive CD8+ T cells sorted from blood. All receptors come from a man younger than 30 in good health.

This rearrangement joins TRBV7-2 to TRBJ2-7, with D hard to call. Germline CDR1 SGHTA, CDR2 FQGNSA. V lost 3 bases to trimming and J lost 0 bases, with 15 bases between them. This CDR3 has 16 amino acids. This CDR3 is CASSLRSPPSSYEQYF. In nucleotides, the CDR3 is TGTGCCAGCAGCTTGCGGAGCCCTCCGAGCTCCTACGAGCAGTACTTC.

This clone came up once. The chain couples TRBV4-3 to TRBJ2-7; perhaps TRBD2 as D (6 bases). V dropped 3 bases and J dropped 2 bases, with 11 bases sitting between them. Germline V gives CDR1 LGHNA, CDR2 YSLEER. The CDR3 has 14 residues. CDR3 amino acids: CASSQGTQPYEQYF. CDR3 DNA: TGCGCCAGCAGCCAGGGGACTCAACCCTACGAGCAGTACTTC.

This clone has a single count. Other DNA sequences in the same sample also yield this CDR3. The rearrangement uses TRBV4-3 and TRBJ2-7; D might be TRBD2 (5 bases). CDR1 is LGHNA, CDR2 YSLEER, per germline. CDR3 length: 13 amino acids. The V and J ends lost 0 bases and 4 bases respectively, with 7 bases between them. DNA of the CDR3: TGCGCCAGCAGCCAAGATCGACTATACGAGCAGTACTTC. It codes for CASSQDRLYEQYF.

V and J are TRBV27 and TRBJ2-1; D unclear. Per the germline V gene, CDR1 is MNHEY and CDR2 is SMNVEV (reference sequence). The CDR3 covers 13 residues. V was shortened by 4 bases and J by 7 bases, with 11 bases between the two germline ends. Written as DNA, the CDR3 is TGTGCCAGCAGTTCCGGGTTAGGGAATGAGCAGTTCTTC. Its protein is CASSSGLGNEQFF.

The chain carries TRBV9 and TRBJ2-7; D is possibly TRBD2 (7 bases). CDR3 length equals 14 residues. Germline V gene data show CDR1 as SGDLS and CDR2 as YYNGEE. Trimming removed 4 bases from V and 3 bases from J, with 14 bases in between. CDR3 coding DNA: TGTGCCAGCAGCCCCGGGGGGCTCCACTACGAGCAGTACTTC. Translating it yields CASSPGGLHYEQYF.

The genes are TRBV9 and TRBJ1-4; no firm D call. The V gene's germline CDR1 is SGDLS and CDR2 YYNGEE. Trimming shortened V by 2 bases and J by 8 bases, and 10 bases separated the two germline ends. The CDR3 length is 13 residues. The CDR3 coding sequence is TGTGCCAGCAGCGTCGGGAGAGACGAAAAACTGTTTTTT. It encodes CASSVGRDEKLFF.